This is a list of T cell receptor beta chains from one sample in a study of breast tumors, draining lymph nodes, adjacent tissues. TCRdb analysed the multiplex PCR reads with MiXCR anew, one entry per CDR3 protein. Of about 140,000 distinct CDR3 sequences in the sample, about 33% were seen once. The specimen sequenced was axillary lymph node tissue. The receptor set was obtained from a female donor with breast cancer. Some clones in this sample may be carry-over from other donors' samples. Each CDR3 is given with its conserved first and last residue. The D gene is left open where the match is weak. For some rows the clone size is stated as once, few or many, or as a class when expanded; others skip it.

TGTGCCAGCACCAACGACAGGGTTGGCTACACCTTC | CASTNDRVGYTF | many | TRBJ1-2 | TRBV6-1 | TRBD1
TGCGGCGTCTTACAGGGGACTGGGGCCAACGTCCTGGCTTTC | CGVLQGTGANVLAF | NA | TRBJ2-6 | TRBV29-1 | NA
TGCAGTGCTACCCCCTACAATTACAATGAGCAGTTCTTC | CSATPYNYNEQFF | many | TRBJ2-1 | TRBV20-1 | NA
TGTGCCACCAGTGATTCCTGGACAGGGCGGAATGAGCAGTTCTTC | CATSDSWTGRNEQFF | many | TRBJ2-1 | TRBV24-1 | TRBD1
TGCAGTGCCAGAGGTCAAACCCAGACTAATTCACCCCTCCACTTT | CSARGQTQTNSPLHF | NA | TRBJ1-6 | TRBV20-1 | NA
TGTGCCAGCAGACCACCCCTCGGGACAGTCAATCAGCCCCAGCATTTT | CASRPPLGTVNQPQHF | many | TRBJ1-5 | TRBV28 | TRBD1
TGCAGTGCTGGACCCAAAGAGACCCAGTACTTC | CSAGPKETQYF | many | TRBJ2-5 | TRBV20-1 | NA
TGCGCCAGCAGCTTGGCGTCTAGCGGTGAAAAGCTGTTTTTT | CASSLASSGEKLFF | NA | TRBJ1-4 | TRBV5-1 | NA
TGTGCCAGCAGCCTCGACGGTAGTGATACGCAGTATTTT | CASSLDGSDTQYF | many | TRBJ2-3 | TRBV7-3 | NA
TGCAGTGCTAGAAAGGGGACAGGGGGCAACGGCAAAAACATTCAGTACTTC | CSARKGTGGNGKNIQYF | once | TRBJ2-4 | TRBV20-1 | TRBD1